This T cell receptor beta chain was observed in a study of shared clonotypes between healthy human individuals. Data came from immunoSEQ multiplex PCR; TCRdb stores just in-frame clones and leaves some out. The repertoire holds roughly 1 million clones, about three quarters seen once, with 1.4% in the top ten. The CDR3 covers 14 residues. The ends lost 5 bases at V and 6 bases at J; junction bases unmatched: 2. Germline assignment: CDR1 SGHTA and CDR2 FQGNSA. The receptor was derived from a man between 18 and 29 years old in good health. This chain links TRBV7-2 with TRBJ2-2; the match to TRBD2 covers 11 bases. The sequencing input was memory CD4+ T cells sorted from blood. Subset denoted: CD45RA-negative fraction. CDR3 in DNA: TGTGCCAGCAGCACTAGCGGGGGCGCCGGGGAGCTGTTTTTT. Translating gives CASSTSGGAGELFF.